The 3 T cell receptor beta chains listed next were all sequenced from one sample in a study of T-cell reconstitution after alpha-beta-depleted transplantation in children. Preparation of the TCRbeta library was carried out with unique molecular identifiers. TCRdb reanalysed the PCR reads using MiXCR and keeps one entry per CDR3 protein. The sample lists a few hundred thousand distinct CDR3 sequences; about 17% were seen once. The sample consisted of PBMCs from the stem cell graft donor, taken from the stem cell graft. Receptors originate from a human donor who donated a stem cell graft to a child with acute lymphoblastic leukemia.

This chain uses TRBV7-8 with TRBJ1-2; 8 bases are a match to TRBD1. Trimming removed 1 base from V and 5 bases from J; junction bases left unmatched: 9. The V gene's germline CDR1 is SGHVS and CDR2 FQNEAQ. The CDR3 sequence is 16 residues long. The CDR3 sequence: CASSLVSRGLGYGYTF. Written as DNA, the CDR3 is TGTGCCAGCAGCTTAGTCTCCAGGGGGCTGGGGTATGGCTACACCTTC.

J is TRBJ2-7 and V is TRBV7-9; D is unclear. The V gene lost 5 bases and the J gene lost 0 bases, with 11 bases spanning the gap. The length of the CDR3 is 14 residues. Per germline, CDR1 SEHNR and CDR2 FQNEAQ (reference sequence). The CDR3 sequence: CASSPGAHSYEQYF. In nucleotides, the CDR3 is TGTGCCAGCAGCCCCGGAGCGCACTCCTACGAGCAGTACTTC. The full variable domain, with the rest looked up from reference TRBV7-9 and TRBJ2-7, is DTGVSQNPRHKITKRGQNVTFRCDPISEHNRLYWYRQTLGQGPEFLTYFQNEAQLEKSRLLSDRFSAERPKGSFSTLEIQRTEQGDSAMYLCASSPGAHSYEQYFGPGTRLTVT.

The chain uses TRBV7-2 and TRBJ2-5, with TRBD1 matching over 10 bases. This CDR3 contains 15 residues. Germline-derived CDR1 and CDR2 are SGHTA and FQGNSA. V lost 2 bases and J lost 1; bases outside the gene matches: 1. This CDR3 is CASSLRDRGQETQYF. DNA for the CDR3: TGTGCCAGCAGCTTACGGGACAGGGGCCAAGAGACCCAGTACTTC.